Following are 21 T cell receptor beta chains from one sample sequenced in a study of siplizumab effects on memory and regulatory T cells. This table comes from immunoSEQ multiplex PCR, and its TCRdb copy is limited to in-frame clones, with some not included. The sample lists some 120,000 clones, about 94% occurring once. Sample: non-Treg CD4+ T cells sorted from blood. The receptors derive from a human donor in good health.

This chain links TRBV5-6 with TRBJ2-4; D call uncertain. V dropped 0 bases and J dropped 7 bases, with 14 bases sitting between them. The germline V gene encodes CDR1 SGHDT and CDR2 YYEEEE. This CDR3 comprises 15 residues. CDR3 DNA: TGTGCCAGCAGCTTGGCCCTTGGGGTGGCCAACATTCAGTACTTC. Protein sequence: CASSLALGVANIQYF. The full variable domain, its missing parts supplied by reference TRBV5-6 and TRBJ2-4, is DAGVTQSPTHLIKTRGQQVTLRCSPKSGHDTVSWYQQALGQGPQFIFQYYEEEERQRGNFPDRFSGHQFPNYSSELNVNALLLGDSALYLCASSLALGVANIQYFGAGTRLSVL.

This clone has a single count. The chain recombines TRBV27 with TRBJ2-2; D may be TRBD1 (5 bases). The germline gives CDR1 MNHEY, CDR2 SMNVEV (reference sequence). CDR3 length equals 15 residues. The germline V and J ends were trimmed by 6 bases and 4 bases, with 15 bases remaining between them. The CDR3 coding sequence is TGTGCCAGCAGCGCTCAGACCAGGGTCACCGGGGAGCTGTTTTTT. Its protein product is CASSAQTRVTGELFF.

Here the CDR3 DNA reads TGTGCCAGCAGGGACTCTGGGGCCAACGTCCTGACTTTC. Its protein is CASRDSGANVLTF. The V call is TRBV2, the J call TRBJ2-6; D not certain. The CDR3 has 13 residues. Germline V CDR1 and CDR2: SNHLY, FYNNEI. Trimming cost V 6 bases and J 0 bases, with 3 bases left between them. The full variable domain, in which reference TRBV2 and TRBJ2-6 provide the parts outside the CDR3, is EPEVTQTPSHQVTQMGQEVILRCVPISNHLYFYWYRQILGQKVEFLVSFYNNEISEKSEIFDDQFSVERPDGSNFTLKIRSTKLEDSAMYFCASRDSGANVLTFGAGSRLTVL.

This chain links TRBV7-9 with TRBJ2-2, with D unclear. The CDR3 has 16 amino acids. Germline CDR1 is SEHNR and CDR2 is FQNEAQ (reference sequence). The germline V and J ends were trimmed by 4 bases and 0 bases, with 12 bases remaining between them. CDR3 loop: CASSSITDANTGELFF. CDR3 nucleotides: TGTGCCAGCAGCTCCATTACCGATGCGAACACCGGGGAGCTGTTTTTT. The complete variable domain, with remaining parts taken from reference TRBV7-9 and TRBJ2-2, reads DTGVSQNPRHKITKRGQNVTFRCDPISEHNRLYWYRQTLGQGPEFLTYFQNEAQLEKSRLLSDRFSAERPKGSFSTLEIQRTEQGDSAMYLCASSSITDANTGELFFGEGSRLTVL.

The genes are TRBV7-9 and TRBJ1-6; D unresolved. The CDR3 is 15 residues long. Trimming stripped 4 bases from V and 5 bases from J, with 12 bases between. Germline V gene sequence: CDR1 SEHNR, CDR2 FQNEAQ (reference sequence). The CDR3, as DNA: TGTGCCAGCAGCTCGCAAGGTGGGGATAATTCACCCCTCCACTTT. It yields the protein CASSSQGGDNSPLHF.

The CDR3 sequence is CASSLTAAYNEQFF. The CDR3 DNA follows: TGTGCCAGCAGCTTAACGGCGGCTTACAATGAGCAGTTCTTC. V and J are TRBV7-9 and TRBJ2-1; D call uncertain. The CDR3 has 14 residues. Germline V gene data show CDR1 as SEHNR and CDR2 as FQNEAQ (reference sequence). V lost 2 bases, J lost 4 bases, and 9 bases lay in between. The variable domain in full, completed from reference TRBV7-9 and TRBJ2-1, reads DTGVSQNPRHKITKRGQNVTFRCDPISEHNRLYWYRQTLGQGPEFLTYFQNEAQLEKSRLLSDRFSAERPKGSFSTLEIQRTEQGDSAMYLCASSLTAAYNEQFFGPGTRLTVL.

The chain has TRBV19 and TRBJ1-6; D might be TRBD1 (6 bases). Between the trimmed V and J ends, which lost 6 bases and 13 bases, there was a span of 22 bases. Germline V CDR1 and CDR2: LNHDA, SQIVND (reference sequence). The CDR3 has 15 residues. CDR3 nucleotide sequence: TGTGCCAGTAGGACCTTGACAGGCCACGAAGGTCCCCTCCACTTT. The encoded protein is CASRTLTGHEGPLHF. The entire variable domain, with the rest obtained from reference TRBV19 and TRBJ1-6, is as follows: DGGITQSPKYLFRKEGQNVTLSCEQNLNHDAMYWYRQDPGQGLRLIYYSQIVNDFQKGDIAEGYSVSREKKESFPLTVTSAQKNPTAFYLCASRTLTGHEGPLHFGNGTRLTVT.

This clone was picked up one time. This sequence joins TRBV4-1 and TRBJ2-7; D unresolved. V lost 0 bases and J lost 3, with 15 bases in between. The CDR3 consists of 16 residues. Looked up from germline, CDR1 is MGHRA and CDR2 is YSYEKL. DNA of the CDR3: TGCGCCAGCAGCCAAGAAGGAAAAGGACGGAACTACGAGCAGTACTTC. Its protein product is CASSQEGKGRNYEQYF.

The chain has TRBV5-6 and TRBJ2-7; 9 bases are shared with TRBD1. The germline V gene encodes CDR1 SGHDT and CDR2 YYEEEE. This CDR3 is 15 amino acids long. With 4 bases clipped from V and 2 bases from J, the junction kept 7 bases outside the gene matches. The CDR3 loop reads CASSAGTGTTYEQYF. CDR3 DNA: TGTGCCAGCAGCGCCGGGACAGGGACTACCTACGAGCAGTACTTC.

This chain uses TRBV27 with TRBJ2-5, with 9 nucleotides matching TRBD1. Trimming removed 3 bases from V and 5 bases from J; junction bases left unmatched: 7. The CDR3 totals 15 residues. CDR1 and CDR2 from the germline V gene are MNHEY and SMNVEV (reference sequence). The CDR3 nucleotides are TGTGCCAGCAGTTTGAACAGGGGGCATCAGGAGACCCAGTACTTC. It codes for CASSLNRGHQETQYF.

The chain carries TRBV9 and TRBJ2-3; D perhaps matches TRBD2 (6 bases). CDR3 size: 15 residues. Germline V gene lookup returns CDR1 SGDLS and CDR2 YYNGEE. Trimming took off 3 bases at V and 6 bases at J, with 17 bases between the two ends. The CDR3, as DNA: TGTGCCAGCAGCGCCCTTTTTGGGGGACTGGATACGCAGTATTTT. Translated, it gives CASSALFGGLDTQYF.

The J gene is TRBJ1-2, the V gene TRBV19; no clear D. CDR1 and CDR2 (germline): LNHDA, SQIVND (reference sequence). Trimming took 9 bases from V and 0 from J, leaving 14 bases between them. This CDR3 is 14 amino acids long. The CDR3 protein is CASVRSSTNYGYTF. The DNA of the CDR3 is TGTGCCAGCGTACGGAGTAGCACTAACTATGGCTACACCTTC.

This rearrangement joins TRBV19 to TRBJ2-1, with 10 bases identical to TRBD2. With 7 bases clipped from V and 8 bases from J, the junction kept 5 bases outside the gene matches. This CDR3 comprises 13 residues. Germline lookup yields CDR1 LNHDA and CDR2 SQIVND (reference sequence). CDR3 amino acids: CASTSGSIDEQFF. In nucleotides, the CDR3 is TGTGCCAGTACTAGCGGGAGTATCGATGAGCAGTTCTTC.

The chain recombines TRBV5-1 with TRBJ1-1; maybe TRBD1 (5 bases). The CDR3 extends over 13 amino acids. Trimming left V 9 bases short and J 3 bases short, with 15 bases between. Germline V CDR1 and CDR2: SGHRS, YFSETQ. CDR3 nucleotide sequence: TGCGCCACACGGGCCGGAGGGGACACTGAAGCTTTCTTT. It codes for CATRAGGDTEAFF.

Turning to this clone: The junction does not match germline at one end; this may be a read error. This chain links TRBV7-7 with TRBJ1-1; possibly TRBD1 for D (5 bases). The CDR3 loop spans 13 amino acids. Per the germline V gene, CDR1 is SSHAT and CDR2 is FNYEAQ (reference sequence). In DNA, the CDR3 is TGTGCTAGCAGCAAGGACACGAACACTGAAGCTTTCTTT. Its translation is CASSKDTNTEAFF.

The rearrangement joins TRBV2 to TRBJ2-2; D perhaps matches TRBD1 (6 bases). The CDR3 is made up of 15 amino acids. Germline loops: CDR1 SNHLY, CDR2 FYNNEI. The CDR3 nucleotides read TGTGCGACAGCAAGGGGGATCAAGAACACCGGGGAGCTGTTTTTT. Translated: CATARGIKNTGELFF.

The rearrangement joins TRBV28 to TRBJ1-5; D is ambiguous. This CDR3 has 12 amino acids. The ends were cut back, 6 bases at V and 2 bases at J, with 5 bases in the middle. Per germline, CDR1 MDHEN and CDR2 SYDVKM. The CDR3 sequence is CASRLGNQPQHF. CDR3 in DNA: TGTGCCAGCAGGCTAGGCAATCAGCCCCAGCATTTT.

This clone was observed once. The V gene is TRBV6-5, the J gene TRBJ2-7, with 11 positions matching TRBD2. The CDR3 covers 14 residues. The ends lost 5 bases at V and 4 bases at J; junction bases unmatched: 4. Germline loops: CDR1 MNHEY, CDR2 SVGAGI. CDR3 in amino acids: CASSRLAGKYEQYF. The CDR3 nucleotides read TGTGCCAGCAGTCGACTAGCGGGAAAGTACGAGCAGTACTTC.

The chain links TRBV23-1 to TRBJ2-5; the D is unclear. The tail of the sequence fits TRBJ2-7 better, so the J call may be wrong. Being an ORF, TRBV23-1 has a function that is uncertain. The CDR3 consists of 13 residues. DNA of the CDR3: TGCGCCAGCACCAACGCACGCTCCTACGAGCAGTACTTC. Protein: CASTNARSYEQYF.

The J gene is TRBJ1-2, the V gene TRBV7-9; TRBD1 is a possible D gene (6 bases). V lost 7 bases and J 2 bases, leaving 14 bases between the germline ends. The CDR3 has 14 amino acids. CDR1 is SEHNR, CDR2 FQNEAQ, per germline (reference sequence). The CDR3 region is CASTPPGQNYGYTF. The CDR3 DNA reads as TGTGCCAGCACCCCCCCCGGACAGAACTATGGCTACACCTTC.

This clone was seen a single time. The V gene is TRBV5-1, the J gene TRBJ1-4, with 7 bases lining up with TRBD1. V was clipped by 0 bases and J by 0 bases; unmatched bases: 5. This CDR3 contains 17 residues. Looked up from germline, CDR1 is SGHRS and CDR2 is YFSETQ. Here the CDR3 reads CASSLGDRPTTNEKLFF. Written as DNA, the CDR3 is TGCGCCAGCAGCTTGGGGGACAGACCGACAACTAATGAAAAACTGTTTTTT.